The subject of this entry is one T cell receptor beta chain. Its recognized antigen is unknown. Base qualities were left out, and no much larger clone turns up one base away. The entry originates in a study of response to subunit inactivated influenza vaccine (dated by TCRdb to the late 2010s). General notes on the study: The study used deep quantitative T cell receptor repertoire profiling to track responses to a trivalent subunit inactivated influenza vaccine. Study-wide conclusions, independent of this receptor: The authors proposed that each seasonal influenza vaccination may bring in only a limited number of new T cells.

Library creation used RT-PCR. The sequencer listed for this sample is Illumina HiSeq 2500. TCRdb applied fastp at Q25 and MiXCR to the public reads, then kept only in-frame beta chains. Rows with a matching CDR3 protein are joined into one entry that keeps the most common DNA and genes. The sample yields roughly 540,000 distinct CDR3 sequences; under 25% were counted once. The ten biggest clones cover about 3% of the sample. In addition, the sample was reused for a study of T cells expressing NK-cell markers. Per that second paper: 5'RACE template switching, by which a universal primer site and unique molecular identifiers were added, was used to make TCR beta cDNA libraries. TCR beta-chain repertoires were profiled in sorted CD3+CD56+NKG2C+, CD3+CD56+NKG2C- and CD3+CD56-NKG2C+ T-cell subsets from eight donors. Of the eight sequenced donors, seven were found to be HCMV-seropositive and one was found to be HCMV-seronegative. In several experiments an anti-gammadeltaTCR antibody was added to restrict sorting to alphabetaTCR-expressing T cells. For six donors, the dominant CD3+CD56+NKG2C+ clonotypes were among the top 10 CD8+ clonotypes and accounted for about 1.0-8% of CD8+ T cells. Those dominant clonotypes were again the most abundant among CD3+CD56-NKG2C+ cells in a handful of donors, at roughly 28.3-60.1%. It remained unclear whether the expanded NKG2C-expressing T cell clones were specific for HCMV antigens. Randomly selected healthy volunteers, three men and five women, were used as the eight sequenced donors. HCMV serostatus was determined by detecting HCMV-specific IgG in serum with a commercial ELISA kit. Ficoll density gradient centrifugation was used to isolate peripheral blood mononuclear cells from blood. Using Miltenyi isolation kits, CD4+ and CD8+ T cells were isolated from PBMC through magnetic immunoseparation. Priming for cDNA synthesis came from the TCR beta constant segment, and two successive PCR amplification steps followed. Sequencing of the libraries produced 2 x 150 bp reads on Illumina HiSeq 2000/2500, MiSeq or NextSeq. MIGEC was used to demultiplex reads and group the reads by UMI, and MiTCR was used to assemble and quantify clonotypes. Only TCR cDNA sequences supported by at least two reads were kept to exclude erroneous sequences. The tcR package was used for downstream repertoire analysis, and clonotypes were matched across fractions by CDR3 nucleotide sequence plus V segment. Antigen specificity was annotated against VDJdb with VDJmatch, allowing one amino acid substitution in CDR3.

The sequences come from CD4+ T cells sorted from PBMCs, collected approximately 13 days after vaccination. This receptor was obtained from a middle-aged man who received an inactivated influenza vaccine. Donor details come from another sample of the same person, matched by shared clones.

The CDR3 amino acid sequence is: CASSLGFTNAYNEQFF. The nucleotide sequence is given as TGTGCCAGCAGTTTAGGCTTCACCAACGCCTACAATGAGCAGTTCTTC. Rearrangement joined TRBV12-3 or TRBV12-4 to TRBJ2-1; no confident D gene assignment can be made. The CDR3 measures 16 amino acids from cysteine to phenylalanine. Here the CDR3 DNA is all that survives: 48 bases in frame from base 1. Cut back by 1 base and 2 bases, the V and J ends lie 12 bases apart.